The present entry profiles one TCR beta chain with its context. Participants spanned ages about 18 to 100 years and resided in about 24 US areas. As originally analysed: Estimation of nucleated cell counts relied on the amplification of reference gene primers. Only in-frame clones appear in the TCRdb table, and some are missing; sequencing was by immunoSEQ multiplex PCR. The DNA was the basis for D and trimming; V, J and clone size are from that table. The data show around 290,000 clones, roughly 86% seen once. The data originate from a study of blood T cell repertoires in COVID-19. Turning to the study itself: COVID-19 samples collected from the United States, Italy and Spain covered acute and convalescent phases. T cells, B-cell-depleted T cells, or PBMCs provided the cDNA or gDNA that served as material.

Germline V CDR1 and CDR2: SNHLY, FYNNEI. The CDR3 covers 12 residues. V shed 9 bases and J 7 bases; nucleotides not matched to a gene: 3. The rearrangement joins TRBV2 to TRBJ2-2; the match to TRBD1 covers 9 bases. Material for sequencing was PBMCs or T cells enriched from blood (not recorded which). The receptor was isolated from a young woman who had recovered from COVID-19. The CDR3 loop is CARQGANGELFF. The DNA for the CDR3 is TGTGCCAGACAGGGGGCTAACGGGGAGCTGTTTTTT.